This TCR beta chain was documented in a study of cytomegalovirus exposure and HLA in healthy donors (dated by TCRdb to about 2017). Some background on the complete study: According to a later analysis, one platform produced both the 100 to 150 validation repertoires and the approximately 600 repertoires of the first cohort. A separate validation cohort of more than 100 different subjects was used in addition to the 666-subject first cohort. To predict cytomegalovirus infection status, the study combined high-throughput TCR immunosequencing, statistical association of individual TCRs with disease status, and machine learning. The study was designed to test whether signatures of past pathogen exposure could be identified by cataloging public T cell receptors. Overall results and qualifications from the work: A few of the identified cytomegalovirus-associated TCR beta chains were confirmed in vitro to be specific for cytomegalovirus antigens. The classifier was reported to diagnose cytomegalovirus status with high specificity and sensitivity in both the original and validation cohorts. The study gave a list of more than 150 TCR beta chains associated with cytomegalovirus. According to the authors, the approach could potentially be generalized to other disease states and immunological phenotypes. Subsequent analysis determined that TCRs grouped into clusters in the first cohort also showed a tendency toward co-occurrence across the 130 or so validation repertoires, and approximately 93% of cluster scores exceeded 0. Most TCR sequences were observed very rarely across donors, whereas some public TCRs were present in many individuals. A later analysis had no HLA typing for the validation cohort, so co-occurrence there was scored across all 110 or so repertoires.

Separate from the approximately 730-subject first cohort, the validation cohort of 95 to 150 subjects was the group to which the donors belonged. The count of this clone is one. This receptor's antigen is unknown. Base qualities were left out, and no much larger clone turns up one base away. The library was built by means of the immunoSEQ multiplex PCR assay. Regarding the original processing steps: A statistical classification framework was built for diagnosing cytomegalovirus status from the catalog of TCR beta chain sequences. TCRdb mirrors the immuneACCESS table, restricted to in-frame sequences. Some clones are absent from its copies; in checked studies, under half trace to an unresolved V gene, and the reason for the others is unknown. That table gives V, J and clone size, and the DNA gave D and trimming. This sample is represented by roughly 73,000 clones; 94% of them were singletons. The ten largest clones take up around 1.5% of the sample.

V sheds 0 bases and J sheds 5 bases, leaving 14 bases between their ends. CDR1 is given as SGHRS and CDR2 as YFSETQ, both from the germline V gene. The CDR3 runs 16 residues from the cysteine to the phenylalanine. Just the 48-base CDR3 DNA is kept, in frame starting at base 1. Sequencing was done on a sample of PBMCs. The chain is assembled from TRBV5-1 and TRBJ2-2; the D segment could be TRBD1, given 5 matching bases. The sequence derives from a man in his late teens or twenties in good health and CMV-seropositive. The CDR3 region reads CASSLEGRVDTGELFF. In nucleotide form, the sequence is TGCGCCAGCAGCTTGGAAGGCAGGGTGGATACCGGGGAGCTGTTTTTT.